This paragraph reports one TCR beta chain. Its target is unknown. Deep was the level at which the assay was run. Sequenced by immunoSEQ multiplex PCR; TCRdb stores in-frame clones only, minus some. Counted here are approximately 1.5 million clones, approximately 98.5% occurring once; the ten biggest clones make up about 0.4%. The sample originates from a study of shared clonotypes between healthy human individuals. Study-level findings and limits: The sole specimen, blood, was sampled, and tissue repertoires likely differ. Incomplete sequencing of sorted subsets was indicated by rarefaction despite large depth.

CDR3 length equals 13 residues. Per the germline V gene, CDR1 is SGHAT and CDR2 is FQNNGV. Trimming removed 1 base at V and 10 bases at J, with 11 bases between. Sequences were obtained from naive CD4+ T cells sorted from blood. Stated subset: CD45RA+ positively selected. This receptor was obtained from a man aged 30-40 years in good health. The rearrangement joins TRBV11-2 to TRBJ2-1; D call uncertain. CDR3 in amino acids: CASSLAPLAEQFF. The CDR3 DNA reads TGTGCCAGCAGCTTAGCCCCCCTGGCCGAGCAGTTCTTC.